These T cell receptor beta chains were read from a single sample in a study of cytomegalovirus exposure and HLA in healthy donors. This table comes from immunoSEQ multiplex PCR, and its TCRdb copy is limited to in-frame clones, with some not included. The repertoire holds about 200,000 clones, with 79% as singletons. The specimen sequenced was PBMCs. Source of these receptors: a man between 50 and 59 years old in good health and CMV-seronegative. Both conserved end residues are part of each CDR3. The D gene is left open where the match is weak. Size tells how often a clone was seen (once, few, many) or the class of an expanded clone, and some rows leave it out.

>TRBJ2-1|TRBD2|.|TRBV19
TGTGCCAGTAGGGGGGGACTAGCGGGAGGTTACAATGAGCAGTTCTTC
CASRGGLAGGYNEQFF
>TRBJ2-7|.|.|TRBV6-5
TGTGCCAGCAGTTCCGACGAGCAGTACTTC
CASSSDEQYF
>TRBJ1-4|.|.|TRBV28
TGTGCCAGCAGTTTGGGGAGGGCTAATGAAAAACTGTTTTTT
CASSLGRANEKLFF
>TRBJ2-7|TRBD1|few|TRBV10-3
TGTGCCATCAGTGAGGTCATGGGACAGGGGGCGGGTGAGCAGTACTTC
CAISEVMGQGAGEQYF
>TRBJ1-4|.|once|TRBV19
TGTGCCAGTAGTATCGACAGTGCCGAAAAACTGTTTTTT
CASSIDSAEKLFF
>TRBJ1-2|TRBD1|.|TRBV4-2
TGTGCCAGCAGCCCCCAGGGACAGAGCCTTAACTATGGCTACACCTTC
CASSPQGQSLNYGYTF
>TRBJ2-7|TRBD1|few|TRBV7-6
TGTGCCAGCAGCTTTTCGGGACAGGGTGAGGAGCAGTACTTC
CASSFSGQGEEQYF
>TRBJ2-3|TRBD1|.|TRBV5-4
TGTGCCAGCAGCCGCGTCGGACAGGGACGAGATACGCAGTATTTT
CASSRVGQGRDTQYF
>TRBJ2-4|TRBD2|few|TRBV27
TGTGCCAGCAGCATAACCCCACTACTAGCGGGAGGTGTCAAAAACATTCAGTACTTC
CASSITPLLAGGVKNIQYF
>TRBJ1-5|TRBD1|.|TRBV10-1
TGCGCCAGCACCCGGGACAGGGAAAATCAGCCCCAGCATTTT
CASTRDRENQPQHF
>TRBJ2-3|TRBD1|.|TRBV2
TGTGCCAGCAGCGGGGACAGCATAACCTCGGATACGCAGTATTTT
CASSGDSITSDTQYF
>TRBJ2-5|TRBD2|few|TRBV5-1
TGCGCCAGCAGCGGGGGGACTAGCGGGGAAGAGACCCAGTACTTC
CASSGGTSGEETQYF
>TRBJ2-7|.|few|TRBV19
TGTGCCACCACTCAGACCGGGTCTTCCTACGAGCAGTACTTC
CATTQTGSSYEQYF
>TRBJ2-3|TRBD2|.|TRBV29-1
TGCAGCGTTGATCTCGTAGCGGGAGGGCGGTTAGATACGCAGTATTTT
CSVDLVAGGRLDTQYF
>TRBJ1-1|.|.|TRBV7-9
TGTGCCAGCAGCGCAGGATTGGGTTTTGGGGCTTTCTTT
CASSAGLGFGAFF
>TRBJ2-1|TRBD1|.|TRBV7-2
TGTGCCAGCAGTTCCTGGACAGGGGCAACCTACAATGAGCAGTTCTTC
CASSSWTGATYNEQFF
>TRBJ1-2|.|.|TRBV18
TGTGCCAGCTCAGAGGACAGACCTAACTATGGCTACACCTTC
CASSEDRPNYGYTF
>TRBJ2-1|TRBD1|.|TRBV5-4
TGTGCCAGCAGCCAGACAGGGACCTACAATGAGCAGTTCTTC
CASSQTGTYNEQFF
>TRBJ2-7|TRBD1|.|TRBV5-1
TGCGCCAGTAAACCCGGGACAGGCAACTACGAGCAGTACTTC
CASKPGTGNYEQYF
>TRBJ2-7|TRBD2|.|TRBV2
TGTGCCAGCAAAGGACTAGCGGGAGATACTTTTACAGAGCAGTACTTC
CASKGLAGDTFTEQYF
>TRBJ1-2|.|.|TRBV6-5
TGTGCCAGCGGGGGAGGGCAGAACTATGGCTACACCTTC
CASGGGQNYGYTF
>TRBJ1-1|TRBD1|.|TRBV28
TGTGCCAGCAGCCCGGCGTACGGACAGGGCGACACTGAAGCTTTCTTT
CASSPAYGQGDTEAFF
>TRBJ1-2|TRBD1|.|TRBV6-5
TGTGCCAGCAGTTACACAGGGGGCCACTATGGCTACACCTTC
CASSYTGGHYGYTF
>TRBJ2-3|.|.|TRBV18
TGTGCCAGCTCAGAGAGAGGTACAGATACGCAGTATTTT
CASSERGTDTQYF
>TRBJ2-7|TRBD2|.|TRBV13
TGTGCCAGCAGCCAACTAGCTCTAGCGGGAAGTAACGAGCAGTACTTC
CASSQLALAGSNEQYF
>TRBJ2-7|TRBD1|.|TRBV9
TGTGCCAGCAGCGGACAGGGCTATGAGCAGTACTTC
CASSGQGYEQYF
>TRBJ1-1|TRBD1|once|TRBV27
TGTGCCAGCAGTTGGGACAGTTTCAGCACTGAAGCTTTCTTT
CASSWDSFSTEAFF
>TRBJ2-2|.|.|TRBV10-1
TGCGCCAGCCGGCAGGGCATCTCTGGGGAGCTGTTTTTT
CASRQGISGELFF
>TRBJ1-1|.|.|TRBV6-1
TGTGCCAGCACCGGAGGGTTTTTGAACACTGAAGCTTTCTTT
CASTGGFLNTEAFF
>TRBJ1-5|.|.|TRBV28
TGTGCCAGCAGTTCCCGGTCGGGGGGGGTTCAGCCCCAGCATTTT
CASSSRSGGVQPQHF
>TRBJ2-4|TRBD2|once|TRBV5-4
TGTGCCAGCAGCTACCTAGCAGGGCGGGAGGGGGGGAACATTCAGTACTTC
CASSYLAGREGGNIQYF
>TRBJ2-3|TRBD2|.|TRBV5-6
TGTGCCAGCAGCTCCAGCGGGAGGGGGACAGATACGCAGTATTTT
CASSSSGRGTDTQYF
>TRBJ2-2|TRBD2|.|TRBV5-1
TGCGCCAGCAGCCTTAGCGGGAGGACGAACACCGGGGAGCTGTTTTTT
CASSLSGRTNTGELFF
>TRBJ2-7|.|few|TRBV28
TGTGCCAGCAGCAGGGACAATTCCTACGAGCAGTACTTC
CASSRDNSYEQYF
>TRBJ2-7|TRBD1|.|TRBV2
TGTGCCAGCACGTCGTCGGGGACAGGGGACGAGCAGTACTTC
CASTSSGTGDEQYF
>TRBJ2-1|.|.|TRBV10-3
TGTGCCATCCTAAGGAGAGCTGGCCCCTACAATGAGCAGTTCTTC
CAILRRAGPYNEQFF
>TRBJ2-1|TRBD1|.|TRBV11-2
TGTGCCAGCAGCGAGGACAGGACAAATGAGCAGTTCTTC
CASSEDRTNEQFF